This TCR beta chain comes out of a study of blood T cell repertoires in COVID-19. Across the study: Spain, Italy and the United States supplied samples that represented acute and convalescent COVID-19. Sample material is recorded as cDNA or gDNA derived from T cells, B-cell-depleted T cells, or PBMCs.

Per the original methods: Amplification with reference gene primers provided the estimates of nucleated cell counts. Assay: immunoSEQ multiplex PCR; the TCRdb copy retains only in-frame clones and omits some. V, J and clone size are taken as reported in that table, and D and trimming were inferred from the DNA itself. The sample carries about 140,000 clones, more than 75% recorded once. Looked up from germline, CDR1 is GTSNPN and CDR2 is SVGIG (reference sequence). The CDR3 runs 17 residues. Trimming removed 1 base from V and 4 bases from J, with 17 bases in between. The V call is TRBV30, the J call TRBJ1-6; D is ambiguous. The sequence came from an elderly woman with acute or convalescent COVID-19. Sequencing was done on a sample of peripheral blood. The CDR3 DNA reads as TGTGCCTGGAGTGACCTGGATCCGCGGTTGTATAATTCACCCCTCCACTTT. Protein product: CAWSDLDPRLYNSPLHF.